This TCR beta chain was retrieved from a study of T cell changes during pregnancy in multiple sclerosis. J gave up 6 bases and V 5 bases, and 3 bases lay outside the gene matches. Germline CDR1 MNHEY, CDR2 SMNVEV (reference sequence). This CDR3 region has 14 residues. Clones were read by immunoSEQ multiplex PCR, and TCRdb kept only the in-frame ones, dropping some. The table includes roughly 62,000 clones, roughly nine tenths detected once. The material sequenced was peripheral blood, taken in the first trimester of pregnancy. The TCR originated in a female donor with multiple sclerosis, enrolled in a pregnancy study. V is TRBV27 and J is TRBJ2-7; 14 positions match TRBD2. The CDR3 region has the DNA TGTGCCAGCAGTCTGGGACTAGCGGGAGTCGAGCAGTACTTC. The encoded protein is CASSLGLAGVEQYF.